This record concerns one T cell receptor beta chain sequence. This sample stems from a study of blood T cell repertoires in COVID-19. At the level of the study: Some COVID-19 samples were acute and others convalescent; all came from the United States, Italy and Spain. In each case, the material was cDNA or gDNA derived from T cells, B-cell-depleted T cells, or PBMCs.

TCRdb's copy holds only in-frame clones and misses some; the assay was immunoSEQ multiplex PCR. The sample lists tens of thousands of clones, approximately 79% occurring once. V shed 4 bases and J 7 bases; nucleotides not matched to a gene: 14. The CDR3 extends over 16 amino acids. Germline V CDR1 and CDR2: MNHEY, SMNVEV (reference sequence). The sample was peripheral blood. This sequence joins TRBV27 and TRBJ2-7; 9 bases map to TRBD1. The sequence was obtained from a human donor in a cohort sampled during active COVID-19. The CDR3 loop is CASSSKYGTGFREQYF. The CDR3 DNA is TGTGCCAGCAGTTCAAAATACGGGACAGGGTTTAGGGAGCAGTACTTC.